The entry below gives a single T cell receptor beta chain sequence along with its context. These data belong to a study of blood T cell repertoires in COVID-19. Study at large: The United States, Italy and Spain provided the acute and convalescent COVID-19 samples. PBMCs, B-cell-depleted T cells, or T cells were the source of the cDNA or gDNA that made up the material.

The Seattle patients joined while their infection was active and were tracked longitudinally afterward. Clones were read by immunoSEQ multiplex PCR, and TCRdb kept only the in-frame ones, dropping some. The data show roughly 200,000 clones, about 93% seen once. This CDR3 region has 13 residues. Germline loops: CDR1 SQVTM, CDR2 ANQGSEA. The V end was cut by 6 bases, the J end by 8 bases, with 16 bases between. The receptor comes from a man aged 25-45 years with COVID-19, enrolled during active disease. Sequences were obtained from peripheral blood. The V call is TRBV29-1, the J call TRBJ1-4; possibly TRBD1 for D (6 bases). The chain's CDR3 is CSVIQGAGEKLFF. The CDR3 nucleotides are TGCAGCGTGATACAGGGAGCTGGGGAAAAACTGTTTTTT.